One and the same sample provided the 14 T cell receptor beta chains below, sequenced in a study of beta chain features in type 1 diabetes. The isolated RNA, all of it, was reverse transcribed, so expressed TCRB transcripts were what got sequenced. The protocol was immunoSEQ multiplex PCR, while the TCRdb copy is restricted to in-frame clones and leaves out a portion. The table has about 180,000 clones, about 13% seen once. Sequencing was carried out using central memory CD4+ T cells from blood. All receptors derive from a woman aged 18-29 years in good health.

The rearrangement uses TRBV29-1 and TRBJ2-1, with TRBD1 matching 12 bases. The CDR3 is made up of 16 amino acids. From germline, CDR1 is SQVTM and CDR2 ANQGSEA. J lost 1 base, V lost 6 bases, and 7 bases had no gene match. The DNA of the CDR3 is TGCAGCGTCGTAACGGGACAGGGGGCTTCCTACAATGAGCAGTTCTTC. It translates to CSVVTGQGASYNEQFF.

The V call is TRBV7-2, the J call TRBJ1-5, with D hard to call. The CDR3 has 14 amino acids. Trimming took 5 bases from V and 4 from J, leaving 12 bases between them. CDR1 and CDR2 (germline): SGHTA, FQGNSA. This chain's CDR3 is CASSPYGENQPQHF. CDR3 nucleotide sequence: TGTGCCAGCAGCCCCTACGGGGAGAATCAGCCCCAGCATTTT. The whole variable domain, filled in from reference TRBV7-2 and TRBJ1-5, reads GAGVSQSPSNKVTEKGKDVELRCDPISGHTALYWYRQSLGQGLEFLIYFQGNSAPDKSGLPSDRFSAERTGGSVSTLTIQRTQQEDSAVYLCASSPYGENQPQHFGDGTRLSIL.

This clone was observed a few times. The chain joins TRBV9 to TRBJ2-1; D is possibly TRBD2 (6 bases). The CDR3 extends over 15 amino acids. Germline CDR1 reads SGDLS; CDR2 reads YYNGEE. V shed 0 bases and J shed 9 bases, with 16 bases lying between them. The CDR3 here is CASSVGRAGTGEQFF. DNA of the CDR3: TGTGCCAGCAGCGTAGGGAGGGCAGGTACGGGTGAGCAGTTCTTC.

The chain couples TRBV15 to TRBJ2-1; 9 nucleotides line up with TRBD1. V lost 2 bases and J lost 8; bases outside the gene matches: 10. The V gene's germline CDR1 is LNHNV and CDR2 YYDKDF (reference sequence). The CDR3 runs 16 residues. The CDR3 DNA is TGTGCCACCAGCAGATCAAGTAGGACAGGGGTCCATGAGCAGTTCTTC. It codes for CATSRSSRTGVHEQFF.

This clone was seen a few times. The chain is built from TRBV18 and TRBJ2-3, with TRBD2 identical over 12 bases. Germline loops: CDR1 KGHSH, CDR2 LQKENI. The CDR3 loop spans 16 amino acids. J lost 3 bases, V lost 2 bases, and 3 bases had no gene match. The CDR3 sequence: CASSPGTSGRTDTQYF. The CDR3 DNA reads TGTGCCAGCTCACCAGGTACTAGCGGGAGGACAGATACGCAGTATTTT.

A few counts support this clone. The chain employs TRBV4-3 and TRBJ1-1, with TRBD1 identical over 10 bases. This CDR3 region has 17 residues. Germline assignment: CDR1 LGHNA and CDR2 YSLEER. After removal of 4 bases from V and 4 bases from J, the junction contained 12 bases not matched to a gene. The CDR3 nucleotides are TGCGCCAGCAGCCCTCATAGACAGGGGGCTTGGGGCACTGAAGCTTTCTTT. Translated, it gives CASSPHRQGAWGTEAFF.

This clone turned up a few times. The gene calls are TRBV11-2 and TRBJ2-3, with 10 positions matching TRBD2. V gave up 4 bases and J gave up 1 base; unmatched junction bases: 2. This CDR3 region has 15 residues. CDR1 is SGHAT, CDR2 FQNNGV, per germline. CDR3 in amino acids: CASSSLAGGTDTQYF. The DNA for the CDR3 is TGTGCCAGCAGCTCTCTAGCGGGAGGCACAGATACGCAGTATTTT.

The genes are TRBV4-1 and TRBJ2-5; 8 nucleotides agree with TRBD1. The CDR3 extends over 14 amino acids. Unmatched junction bases numbered 5, after V lost 4 bases and J lost 4 bases. CDR1 MGHRA and CDR2 YSYEKL come from the germline V gene. The CDR3 reads CASSRPGGLETQYF. CDR3 DNA sequence: TGCGCCAGCAGCCGACCAGGGGGCCTAGAGACCCAGTACTTC.

This clone was seen a few times. V gene TRBV5-1 combines with J gene TRBJ2-5; 13 bases map to TRBD2. CDR3 length equals 14 residues. CDR1 and CDR2 (germline): SGHRS, YFSETQ. The J segment lost 6 bases and the V segment lost 5 bases, leaving 4 bases of the junction unmatched. The CDR3 protein is CASSSGTSGKTQYF. The CDR3 nucleotides are TGCGCCAGCAGTTCCGGGACTAGCGGGAAGACCCAGTACTTC.

The J gene is TRBJ2-1, the V gene TRBV5-1, with a tentative D call TRBD2 (5 bases). The CDR3 loop spans 14 amino acids. V shed 1 base and J shed 1 base, with 6 bases lying between them. Per germline, CDR1 SGHRS and CDR2 YFSETQ. CDR3 sequence (DNA): TGCGCCAGCAGCTTGAGCGGATCCTACAATGAGCAGTTCTTC. It specifies CASSLSGSYNEQFF.

This clone was seen a handful of times. The DNA of the CDR3 is TGTGCCAGCAGTGAAGGCAGGGGGAATCAGCCCCAGCATTTT. Translation gives CASSEGRGNQPQHF. V usage is TRBV2 and J usage is TRBJ1-5, with 7 nucleotides matching TRBD1. Trimming cost V 1 base and J 4 bases; bases outside gene matches: 1. CDR3 length: 14 amino acids. CDR1 and CDR2 (germline): SNHLY, FYNNEI.

The J gene is TRBJ1-5, the V gene TRBV2; D not certain. The CDR3 runs to 15 residues. V lost 4 bases and J 2 bases, leaving 12 bases between the germline ends. Germline lookup yields CDR1 SNHLY and CDR2 FYNNEI. The CDR3 is CASSAREVGNQPQHF. Written as DNA, the CDR3 is TGTGCCAGCAGTGCAAGGGAGGTTGGCAATCAGCCCCAGCATTTT.

As to this clone: Sequence at one end of the junction differs from germline and may be a read error. V usage is TRBV27 and J usage is TRBJ2-7; a possible D gene is TRBD2 (5 bases). CDR3 length: 15 amino acids. Per the germline V gene, CDR1 is MNHEY and CDR2 is SMNVEV (reference sequence). CDR3 sequence (DNA): TGTGCCAGCGGTTTGGCGGGTCCTCGGCTCTACGAGCAGTACTTC. Its translation is CASGLAGPRLYEQYF.

This clone was counted a few times. For the CDR3, the DNA is TGTGCCAGCAGTTTGAGCAGGCCCATCGAGCAGTACTTC. Its translation: CASSLSRPIEQYF. V gene TRBV28 combines with J gene TRBJ2-7; no firm D call. CDR1 is MDHEN, CDR2 SYDVKM, per germline. The CDR3 is 13 residues long. V lost 3 bases and J 6 bases, leaving 12 bases between the germline ends.